Sequencing of this T cell receptor beta chain was carried out in a study of T cell changes during pregnancy in multiple sclerosis. Some clones are missing from TCRdb's copy, which holds only in-frame ones; the method was immunoSEQ multiplex PCR. The sample carries 40,000 to 55,000 clones, more than 80% recorded once. CDR3 length: 15 residues. Germline assignment: CDR1 SGHRS and CDR2 YFSETQ. V shed 1 base, J shed 8 bases, and the junction held 5 bases outside the gene matches. This receptor was identified in a female donor with multiple sclerosis, enrolled in a pregnancy study. The sequencing used CD4+ T cells from peripheral blood mononuclear cells, collected before pregnancy. This sequence joins TRBV5-1 and TRBJ2-1; 11 nucleotides line up with TRBD2. The CDR3 DNA reads TGCGCCAGCAGCTTGCGACTAGCGGGACCAGATGAGCAGTTCTTC. It specifies CASSLRLAGPDEQFF.